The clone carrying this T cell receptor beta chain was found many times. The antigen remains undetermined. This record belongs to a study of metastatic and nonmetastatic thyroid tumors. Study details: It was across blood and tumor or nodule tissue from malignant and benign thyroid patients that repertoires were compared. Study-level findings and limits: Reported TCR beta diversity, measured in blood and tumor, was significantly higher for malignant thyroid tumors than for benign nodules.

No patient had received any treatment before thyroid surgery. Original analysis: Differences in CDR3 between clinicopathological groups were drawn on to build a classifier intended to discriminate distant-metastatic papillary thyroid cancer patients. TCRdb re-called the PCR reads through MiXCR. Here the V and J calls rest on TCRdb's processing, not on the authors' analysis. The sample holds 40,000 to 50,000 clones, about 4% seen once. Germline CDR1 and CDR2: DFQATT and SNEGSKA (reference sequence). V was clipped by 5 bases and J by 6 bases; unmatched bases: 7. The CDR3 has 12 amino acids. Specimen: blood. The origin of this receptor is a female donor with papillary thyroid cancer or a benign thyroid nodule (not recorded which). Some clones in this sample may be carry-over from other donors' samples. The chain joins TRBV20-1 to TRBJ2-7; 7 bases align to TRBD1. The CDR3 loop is CSAPDRAGEQYF. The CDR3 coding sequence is TGCAGTGCTCCAGACAGGGCCGGCGAGCAGTACTTC.